There are a few counts of the clone carrying this T cell receptor (beta chain). Its antigen is still unknown. Using a J-beta primer mix together with a sample-barcoded 5' primer, a second PCR was run for roughly 7 to 12 cycles. A tag from a template-switch adaptor with 12 random nucleotides marked each cDNA molecule. MiXCR was run by TCRdb on the 5' RACE reads, yielding one entry per CDR3 protein. Of about a million distinct CDR3 sequences in the sample, just over 50% were seen once. The record originates from a study of blood T cells in healthy people across ages. Whole-study results and caveats: Unknown donor CMV status possibly confounded expanded clonotype changes.

From germline, CDR1 is SGHTA and CDR2 FQGNSA. V lost 5 bases to trimming and J lost 3 bases, with 8 bases between them. The CDR3 runs 12 residues. This chain connects TRBV7-2 to TRBJ2-7; D remains unclear. This TCR was recovered from a woman aged 55-70 years in good health. The sequenced sample was blood. The CDR3 bases are TGTGCCAGCAGCCCGCGTCACTACGAGCAGTACTTC. As protein: CASSPRHYEQYF.